This T cell receptor (beta chain) derives from a study of blood T cell repertoires in COVID-19. At the level of the study: The samples span acute and convalescent COVID-19 from the United States, Italy and Spain.

Authors' processing steps: Estimates of nucleated cell counts were drawn from the amplification of reference gene primers. Sequencing used immunoSEQ multiplex PCR; TCRdb keeps in-frame clones, though not all of them. V, J and clone size are those of that table, while D and trimming were read from the DNA. The sample holds 70,000 to 80,000 clones, 91% seen once. V dropped 0 bases and J dropped 5 bases, with 18 bases sitting between them. The CDR3 consists of 17 residues. Germline assignment: CDR1 SEHNR and CDR2 FQNEAQ (reference sequence). This clonotype originated in a woman aged 55-75 years with active COVID-19. The chain has TRBV7-9 and TRBJ2-3, with unresolved D. The sequencing sample was made of peripheral blood. Written as DNA, the CDR3 is TGTGCCAGCAGCTTAGCCCGGAGTAGAGCCACCTTAGATACGCAGTATTTT. Its protein is CASSLARSRATLDTQYF.